This TCR beta chain was captured in a study of tumor-infiltrating lymphocytes in primary liver carcinoma. General study results and limits: Appearing in all five tumor regions was true of only about 7.5-24% of top clones.

Constant-region priming of roughly 490 ng total RNA yielded TCR beta cDNA. Slightly modified ARM-PCR served as the procedure for the TCR beta libraries. These libraries came from three rounds of nested multiplex PCR. Running roughly 10 cycles apiece, the first two PCR rounds relied on TRBV1-TRBV30 forward primers together with a C-beta reverse primer. One entry per CDR3 protein results from TCRdb running MiXCR on the multiplex PCR reads. The table shows more than 45,000 distinct CDR3 sequences, with about 80% occurring only once. The roughly 20-31 mg bulk tissue piece was not sorted before simultaneous RNA and DNA extraction. The patients carried chronic HBV infection and had received no treatment. The CDR3 has 17 amino acids. Germline loops: CDR1 SGHAT, CDR2 FQDESV (reference sequence). About this clonotype itself: Antigen specificity is unknown. A read error may produce the germline difference seen at one junction end.

The source material was liver tumor tissue from sampling region 3. Subset indicated: tumor region T3, left-lateral pole. This TCR was sampled from a man between 35 and 55 years old with primary liver carcinoma and hepatitis B virus infection. This rearrangement joins TRBV11-1 to TRBJ2-1; 14 positions match TRBD2. For the CDR3, the DNA is TGTGCCAGCAGCATGGGACTAGCGGGAGAAGCTGACAACGAGCAGTTCTTC. It translates to CASSMGLAGEADNEQFF.